Below are 22 T cell receptor beta chains sequenced from a single sample in a study of early T cells in non-severe SARS-CoV-2 infection (dated by TCRdb to the early 2020s). Receptors were amplified or captured by 5' RACE. The instrument was a NextSeq 500. TCRdb trimmed public reads at Q25 via fastp, called clones via MiXCR and kept in-frame beta chains. Here each entry gathers all rows of one CDR3 protein and keeps the most common genes and DNA. Across this sample there are around 94,000 distinct CDR3 sequences, with under 15% seen only once. The ten largest make up approximately 6% of the sample. Sequenced material: whole blood. The receptors derive from an adult who was a healthcare worker with PCR-confirmed SARS-CoV-2 infection or an uninfected control (not recorded which).

The chain has TRBV5-5 and TRBJ2-5; D unclear. Germline CDR1 SGHKS, CDR2 YYEKEE (reference sequence). There are 13 residues in the CDR3. V was trimmed by 2 bases and J by 2 bases, leaving 7 bases between them. CDR3 protein: CASSFQPQETQYF. The DNA for the CDR3 is TGTGCCAGCAGCTTCCAACCTCAAGAGACCCAGTACTTC.

The chain combines TRBV6-6 with TRBJ2-2; tentatively, D is TRBD2 (6 bases). V lost 2 bases and J lost 5, with 9 bases in between. The CDR3 has 14 residues. Per germline, CDR1 MNHNY and CDR2 SVGAGI (reference sequence). CDR3 amino acids: CASSYGGETGELFF. CDR3 coding DNA: TGTGCCAGCAGTTACGGAGGGGAAACCGGGGAGCTGTTTTTT.

This clonotype appeared many times. The chain recombines TRBV3-1 with TRBJ2-1, with TRBD2 matching over 9 bases. Germline-derived CDR1 and CDR2 are LGHDT and YNNKEL (reference sequence). V shed 4 bases, J shed 6 bases, and the junction held 10 bases outside the gene matches. The CDR3 runs 16 residues. In DNA form, the CDR3 reads TGTGCCAGCAGCCTCAAACGGGGACTAGCCCTCAATGAGCAGTTCTTC. The encoded protein is CASSLKRGLALNEQFF.

This clonotype was found many times. The V and J genes are TRBV12-3 or TRBV12-4 and TRBJ2-2; D is perhaps TRBD1 (7 bases). This CDR3 spans 15 amino acids. Trimming took 6 bases from V and 4 from J, leaving 15 bases between them. CDR3 region: CASRSGGGATGELFF. The CDR3, as DNA: TGTGCCAGCAGGTCAGGGGGAGGCGCCACCGGGGAGCTGTTTTTT.

The chain is built from TRBV6-2 or TRBV6-3 and TRBJ2-7; 7 bases line up with TRBD2. CDR3 length equals 14 residues. Germline V gives CDR1 MNHEY, CDR2 SVGEGT. V was clipped by 5 bases and J by 4 bases; unmatched bases: 8. The CDR3 nucleotides read TGTGCCAGCAGTCCCCGGGGAGGGGTGTACGAGCAGTACTTC. Translated: CASSPRGGVYEQYF.

This chain joins TRBV9 and TRBJ2-1; D call uncertain. The ends were cut back, 4 bases at V and 8 bases at J, with 16 bases in the middle. CDR3 length: 14 residues. Germline CDR1 SGDLS, CDR2 YYNGEE. The CDR3 is CASSPRTHGYEQFF. In DNA, the CDR3 is TGTGCCAGCAGCCCCCGGACGCACGGGTATGAGCAGTTCTTC.

The rearrangement uses TRBV20-1 and TRBJ2-1; 7 bases are a match to TRBD2. J gave up 0 bases and V 6 bases, and 14 bases lay outside the gene matches. The V gene's germline CDR1 is DFQATT and CDR2 SNEGSKA (reference sequence). The CDR3 length is 17 residues. The CDR3 nucleotides are TGCAGTGCCCTAGGGAGTGGCGGGAGTTTCTCCTACAATGAGCAGTTCTTC. It translates to CSALGSGGSFSYNEQFF.

Ten or more counts support this clonotype. The rearrangement links TRBV11-2 to TRBJ2-1; TRBD2 might be the D (5 bases). This CDR3 has 16 amino acids. Germline-derived CDR1 and CDR2 are SGHAT and FQNNGV. Trimming shortened V by 3 bases and J by 0 bases, and 12 bases separated the two germline ends. CDR3 loop: CASSLGAGPSYNEQFF. The CDR3 nucleotides read TGTGCCAGCAGCTTGGGAGCAGGACCCTCCTACAATGAGCAGTTCTTC. The full variable domain, completed using reference TRBV11-2 and TRBJ2-1, is EAGVAQSPRYKIIEKRQSVAFWCNPISGHATLYWYQQILGQGPKLLIQFQNNGVVDDSQLPKDRFSAERLKGVDSTLKIQPAKLEDSAVYLCASSLGAGPSYNEQFFGPGTRLTVL.

The V and J genes are TRBV6-6 and TRBJ2-5; D remains unclear. Germline V CDR1 and CDR2: MNHNY, SVGAGI (reference sequence). V lost 8 bases and J 1 base, leaving 14 bases between the germline ends. The CDR3 loop spans 14 amino acids. CDR3 DNA: TGTGCCAGCTCGGATTGGATTAGCCAAGAGACCCAGTACTTC. It encodes CASSDWISQETQYF.

Ten or more counts support this clonotype. The chain employs TRBV4-3 and TRBJ2-1, with D uncertain. This CDR3 is built from 12 residues. Germline V lookup: CDR1 LGHNA, CDR2 YSLEER. Trimming removed 2 bases from V and 4 bases from J, with 3 bases in between. As DNA, the CDR3 is TGCGCCAGCAGCCAAAGTTACAATGAGCAGTTCTTC. This gives the protein CASSQSYNEQFF.

The chain joins TRBV20-1 to TRBJ2-7, with 11 bases that match TRBD2. CDR1 is DFQATT, CDR2 SNEGSKA, per germline (reference sequence). The CDR3 length is 15 residues. V shed 5 bases and J 2 bases; nucleotides not matched to a gene: 8. CDR3 amino acids: CSAQGTSGSPYEQYF. For the CDR3, the DNA is TGCAGTGCTCAGGGGACTAGCGGATCCCCCTACGAGCAGTACTTC.

The gene calls are TRBV29-1 and TRBJ2-3; no clear D. V lost 8 bases to trimming and J lost 1 base, with 19 bases between them. CDR3 length: 15 residues. Per germline, CDR1 SQVTM and CDR2 ANQGSEA. The DNA for the CDR3 is TGCAGCCTACGACTGAATTGGGTGGGCACAGATACGCAGTATTTT. It is translated as CSLRLNWVGTDTQYF.

The table lists this clonotype with a few counts. This sequence joins TRBV4-1 and TRBJ2-3, with a weak D call TRBD1 (6 bases). The CDR3 has 14 amino acids. Per the germline V gene, CDR1 is MGHRA and CDR2 is YSYEKL. V was cut by 2 bases and J by 4 bases, with 10 bases left in between. In DNA, the CDR3 is TGCGCCAGCAGCCAACGCCAGGGGTCAGATACGCAGTATTTT. Translation: CASSQRQGSDTQYF.

The chain is built from TRBV29-1 and TRBJ2-3; weak D call: TRBD2 (6 bases). V was cut by 3 bases and J by 2 bases, with 9 bases left in between. This CDR3 region has 13 residues. Germline values: CDR1 SQVTM, CDR2 ANQGSEA. DNA of the CDR3: TGCAGCGTTGATGGGACTTACACAGATACGCAGTATTTT. The encoded protein is CSVDGTYTDTQYF.

This clonotype appeared a few times. The V gene is TRBV20-1, the J gene TRBJ2-1, with 10 bases fitting TRBD2. CDR1 DFQATT and CDR2 SNEGSKA come from the germline V gene (reference sequence). Trimming cost V 5 bases and J 4 bases; bases outside gene matches: 5. CDR3 length equals 14 residues. This CDR3 is CSAPTSGDYNEQFF. The CDR3 DNA reads TGCAGTGCTCCAACTAGCGGGGATTACAATGAGCAGTTCTTC.

The gene calls are TRBV3-1 and TRBJ2-4, with D unclear. Trimming stripped 0 bases from V and 2 bases from J, with 11 bases between. In germline, CDR1 is LGHDT, CDR2 YNNKEL (reference sequence). CDR3 length: 16 residues. CDR3 DNA: TGTGCCAGCAGCCAAGATTGGACCAATCCCAAAAACATTCAGTACTTC. It translates to CASSQDWTNPKNIQYF.

The sample holds a few counts of this clonotype. The CDR3: CASSLDRPGANEQFF. The CDR3 bases are TGTGCCAGCAGCTTAGATCGTCCTGGGGCAAATGAGCAGTTCTTC. The genes are TRBV11-2 and TRBJ2-1; a weak D match, TRBD1 (5 bases). Germline CDR1 reads SGHAT; CDR2 reads FQNNGV. V lost 0 bases to trimming and J lost 7 bases, with 13 bases between them. The length of the CDR3 is 15 residues.

This clonotype occurred a few times. The rearrangement links TRBV3-1 to TRBJ2-4, with 7 bases lining up with TRBD1. With 3 bases clipped from V and 7 bases from J, the junction kept 15 bases outside the gene matches. Per the germline V gene, CDR1 is LGHDT and CDR2 is YNNKEL (reference sequence). The length of the CDR3 is 17 residues. This CDR3 reads CASSHPPGNRGANIQYF. In nucleotides, the CDR3 is TGTGCCAGCAGCCATCCGCCTGGGAACAGGGGAGCGAACATTCAGTACTTC.

This clonotype was found many times. J is TRBJ2-3 and V is TRBV6-1; D is possibly TRBD1 or TRBD2 (5 bases each). The CDR3 is 12 residues long. CDR1 and CDR2 from the germline V gene are MNHNS and SASEGT. V lost 6 bases, J lost 5 bases, and 9 bases lay in between. CDR3 in amino acids: CASRGTVDTQYF. Here the CDR3 DNA reads TGTGCCAGCAGGGGGACCGTAGATACGCAGTATTTT.

This clonotype showed up many times. V gene TRBV11-2 combines with J gene TRBJ2-1; D not certain. CDR3 length: 13 residues. From germline, CDR1 is SGHAT and CDR2 FQNNGV. Trimming left V 3 bases short and J 4 bases short, with 7 bases between. In DNA form, the CDR3 reads TGTGCCAGCAGCTTTCGCAGGTACAATGAGCAGTTCTTC. Translated, it gives CASSFRRYNEQFF.

The table lists this clonotype with a few counts. The V and J genes are TRBV5-1 and TRBJ2-1; TRBD2 aligns across 8 bases. The ends lost 4 bases at V and 0 bases at J; junction bases unmatched: 6. The CDR3 covers 16 residues. Germline assignment: CDR1 SGHRS and CDR2 YFSETQ. CDR3 DNA sequence: TGCGCCAGCAGCATGACTAGCGCCAGCTCCTACAATGAGCAGTTCTTC. Translating gives CASSMTSASSYNEQFF.

This clonotype was recorded a few times. The rearrangement links TRBV20-1 to TRBJ2-5, with D hard to call. Per the germline V gene, CDR1 is DFQATT and CDR2 is SNEGSKA (reference sequence). V was shortened by 1 base and J by 5 bases, with 14 bases between the two germline ends. CDR3 length: 14 residues. CDR3 region: CSARAPIARETQYF. CDR3 in DNA: TGCAGTGCTAGAGCCCCCATAGCACGGGAGACCCAGTACTTC.